This T cell receptor (beta chain) was identified during a study of blood T cell repertoires in COVID-19 (dated by TCRdb to about 2020). Broadly, across the study: Samples covering the acute and convalescent phases of COVID-19 were provided by collaborators in the United States, Italy and Spain. The prospective study material was composed of cDNA or gDNA derived from T cells, B-cell-depleted T cells, or PBMCs. Deeply sampled blood TCRbeta repertoires from subjects exposed to, actively infected with, or recovered from COVID-19 were included in the dataset. The repertoires were released in a freely available public database intended as a resource for research on the immune response to SARS-CoV-2. Samples were obtained from the ongoing ImmuneRACE study (first 160 participants) and from over 1,000 subjects provided by 6 global collaborators. Nearly every sample came with metadata listing a de-identified subject ID, COVID-19 status, age in years and sex. Where HLA class I and class II types were available, the types were taken from metadata supplied by the sample provider, not from assay-based typing.

CDR1 and CDR2 were assigned from the germline V gene (reference sequence) as PRHDT and FYEKMQ. After removal of 5 bases from V and 6 bases from J, the junction retains 15 bases not matched to a gene. Inclusive of the bounding cysteine and phenylalanine, the CDR3 is 18 residues long. Only the CDR3 portion is preserved as DNA: 54 bases, with reading frame beginning at the first base. Study-wide conclusions, independent of this receptor: How much clinical and demographic metadata was included differed by source and by participant, and the metadata was provided uncurated.

Participants in the prospective study were enrolled through a virtual design, were aged about 18 to 90 years, and lived in approximately 25 United States geographic areas. Cohort assignment in the prospective study relied on participant-reported clinical history from a screening survey and a study questionnaire. In the prospective study, whole blood, serum and a nasopharyngeal or oropharyngeal swab were collected from each participant by mobile phlebotomists. Participants in the prospective study had the option to provide additional blood draws and questionnaires over a roughly two-month period. Prospective study blood samples were shipped either frozen or at room temperature before DNA extraction. The immunoSEQ Assay, a bias-controlled multiplex PCR, was used to amplify TCRbeta CDR3 regions from genomic DNA. On the study's bioinformatics: The number of nucleated cells in each sample was estimated from the amplification of reference gene primers within the assay. Sequence reads were collapsed and filtered to measure the absolute abundance of every unique TCRbeta CDR3 rearrangement. Productive Simpson clonality was computed per sample as the square root of Simpson's diversity index over productive rearrangements. TCRdb retrieved this table from immuneACCESS and kept in-frame rearrangements only. Not all clones are present; in checked studies, unresolved V genes account for under half, and no reason is known for the remainder. D and trimming were read from the DNA, whereas the V and J calls and clone size are those reported in that table. In all, the sample holds about 270,000 clones, and more than 80% of those were seen once. The top ten hold over 4% of the sample.

About this clone: Its antigen is still unknown. No base qualities exist here, and no much larger clone lies one base off it.

The sequenced sample consisted of PBMCs or T cells enriched from blood (not recorded which). The sequence joins TRBV13 to TRBJ2-2, with 10 bases in between that match TRBD1. This sequence originates from a woman aged 25 to 45 with acute COVID-19. The DNA is TGTGCCAGCAGCCAAGGGGACAGGGGATCCCAGCGGTCCGGGGAGCTGTTTTTT. The encoded protein is CASSQGDRGSQRSGELFF.